This T cell receptor beta chain came from a study of blood T cell repertoires in COVID-19. Repertoires were generated with immunoSEQ multiplex PCR, while TCRdb's copy carries only in-frame clones and drops some. The sample has approximately 180,000 clones, roughly 76% seen once. This receptor was identified in a woman older than 75 with COVID-19, enrolled during active disease. Sample: peripheral blood.

CDR3 protein: CASSLVSESSTDTQYF. The CDR3 nucleotides read TGTGCCAGCAGCTTGGTGAGCGAGTCTAGCACAGATACGCAGTATTTT. The V gene is TRBV5-4, the J gene TRBJ2-3, with D unclear. Trimming stripped 0 bases from V and 0 bases from J, with 11 bases between. CDR1 is SGHNT and CDR2 is YYREEE in the germline V gene (reference sequence). CDR3 length: 16 residues.